One and the same sample provided the 10 T cell receptor beta chains below, sequenced in a study of blood T cell repertoires in COVID-19. The assay was immunoSEQ multiplex PCR, and TCRdb's table has in-frame clones only and misses some. The repertoire consists of around 290,000 clones, with 75% to 95% occurring once and the leading ten covering around 1.1%. Sequenced: PBMCs or T cells enriched from blood (not recorded which). Receptors originate from a woman younger than 45 who had recovered from COVID-19.

With regard to this clone: Other DNA sequences in the same sample also yield this CDR3. The J gene is TRBJ1-1, the V gene TRBV30; TRBD1 aligns across 9 bases. The CDR3 runs 13 residues. J was trimmed by 1 base and V by 3 bases; bases with no gene match: 0. Germline loops: CDR1 GTSNPN, CDR2 SVGIG (reference sequence). The CDR3 DNA reads TGTGCCTGGAGGGACAGGGGGAACACTGAAGCTTTCTTT. Translating it yields CAWRDRGNTEAFF.

The rearrangement links TRBV28 to TRBJ1-5, with D perhaps matching TRBD1 (6 bases). The CDR3 covers 13 residues. The germline V gene has CDR1 MDHEN and CDR2 SYDVKM. V lost 6 bases and J 3 bases, leaving 9 bases between the germline ends. The chain's CDR3 is CASSRGYNQPQHF. The CDR3 DNA sequence: TGTGCCAGCAGCAGGGGCTACAATCAGCCCCAGCATTTT.

The chain has TRBV28 and TRBJ2-1; TRBD2 matches 10 bases. The V gene end was trimmed by 3 bases and the J gene end by 6 bases; junction bases not matched to a gene: 5. CDR3 length: 15 amino acids. Germline CDR1 reads MDHEN; CDR2 reads SYDVKM. CDR3 bases: TGTGCCAGCAGTTTCTGGGCTAGCGGGAGCAATGAGCAGTTCTTC. As protein: CASSFWASGSNEQFF.

The V call is TRBV7-2, the J call TRBJ2-2, with a possible D match to TRBD1 (6 bases). This CDR3 has 17 amino acids. CDR1 SGHTA and CDR2 FQGNSA come from the germline V gene. Trimming cost V 1 base and J 3 bases, with 15 bases left between them. CDR3 residues: CASSLVGAQGYTGELFF. In nucleotides, the CDR3 is TGTGCCAGCAGCTTAGTGGGCGCCCAGGGGTACACCGGGGAGCTGTTTTTT.

CDR3 DNA: TGCGCCAGCAGTGAGGTAGGGGGTAACACTGAAGCTTTCTTT. It specifies CASSEVGGNTEAFF. V and J are TRBV10-2 and TRBJ1-1; D perhaps matches TRBD1 (6 bases). V shed 2 bases and J shed 2 bases, with 9 bases lying between them. Looked up from germline, CDR1 is WSHSY and CDR2 is SAAADI. The CDR3 is made up of 14 amino acids.

The chain recombines TRBV5-6 with TRBJ1-2; D unclear. There are 15 residues in the CDR3. The ends were cut back, 0 bases at V and 3 bases at J, with 12 bases in the middle. The germline gives CDR1 SGHDT, CDR2 YYEEEE. The CDR3 sequence: CASSLVAPGDYGYTF. In nucleotides, the CDR3 is TGTGCCAGCAGCTTGGTGGCTCCCGGGGACTATGGCTACACCTTC.

The CDR3 DNA reads as TGCGCCAGCAGCTCCCTATATGGTTTCTTT. It encodes CASSSLYGFF. The gene calls are TRBV5-1 and TRBJ1-1; D is uncertain. CDR3 size: 10 residues. Germline V gene sequence: CDR1 SGHRS, CDR2 YFSETQ. The V gene lost 3 bases and the J gene lost 13 bases, with 10 bases spanning the gap.

The rearrangement links TRBV7-3 to TRBJ1-1, with D possibly being TRBD1 (5 bases). The germline V gene encodes CDR1 SGHTA and CDR2 FQGTGA. V was shortened by 3 bases and J by 8 bases, with 13 bases between the two germline ends. The CDR3 is 13 amino acids. The CDR3 spells CASSFNRREEAFF. For the CDR3, the DNA is TGTGCCAGCAGCTTTAACAGGCGAGAAGAAGCTTTCTTT. The complete variable domain, with remaining parts taken from reference TRBV7-3 and TRBJ1-1, reads GAGVSQTPSNKVTEKGKYVELRCDPISGHTALYWYRQSLGQGPEFLIYFQGTGAADDSGLPNDRFFAVRPEGSVSTLKIQRTERGDSAVYLCASSFNRREEAFFGQGTRLTVV.

This chain joins TRBV7-8 and TRBJ2-7; TRBD2 matches at 9 bases. The CDR3 contains 18 residues. With V trimmed by 2 bases and J by 0 bases, 11 bases remained unmatched. The germline V gene encodes CDR1 SGHVS and CDR2 FQNEAQ. The CDR3 loop reads CASSLTQTSGFISYEQYF. The CDR3 DNA is TGTGCCAGCAGCTTAACCCAGACTAGCGGTTTCATCTCCTACGAGCAGTACTTC.

The chain uses TRBV11-1 and TRBJ2-5, with 9 bases matching TRBD1. Germline assignment: CDR1 SGHAT and CDR2 FQDESV (reference sequence). The CDR3 is 16 residues long. The V segment lost 1 base and the J segment 3 bases; nucleotides outside the gene matches: 6. The CDR3: CASSLGPGQGEETQYF. The CDR3 DNA follows: TGTGCCAGCAGCTTAGGTCCGGGACAGGGTGAAGAGACCCAGTACTTC.